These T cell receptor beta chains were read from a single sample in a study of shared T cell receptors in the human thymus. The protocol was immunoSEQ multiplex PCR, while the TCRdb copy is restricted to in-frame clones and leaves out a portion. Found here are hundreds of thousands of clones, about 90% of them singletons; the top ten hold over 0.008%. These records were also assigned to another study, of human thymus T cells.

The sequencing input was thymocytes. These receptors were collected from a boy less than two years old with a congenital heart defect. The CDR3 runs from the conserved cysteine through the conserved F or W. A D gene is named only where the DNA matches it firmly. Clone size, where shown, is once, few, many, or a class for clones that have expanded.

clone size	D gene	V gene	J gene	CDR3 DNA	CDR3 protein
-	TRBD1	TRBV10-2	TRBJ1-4	TGCGCCGCAGCCGGGACAGGTGAAGAGGCTAATGAAAAACTGTTTTTT	CAAAGTGEEANEKLFF
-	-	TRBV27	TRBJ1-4	TGTGCCAGCAGTTCCGGGGAACCTCGGGGAAAACTGTTTTTT	CASSSGEPRGKLFF
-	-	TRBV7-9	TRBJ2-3	TGTGCCAGCAGCTTGAAGAGAGGCACAGATACGCAGTATTTT	CASSLKRGTDTQYF
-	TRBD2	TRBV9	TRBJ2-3	TGTGCCAGCAGCGTTAGCGGGAGACCTGGAGATACGCAGTATTTT	CASSVSGRPGDTQYF
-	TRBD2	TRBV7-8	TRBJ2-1	TGTGCCAGCAGCTTTAGGCTAGCGGGGATCAGGAATGAGCAGTTCTTC	CASSFRLAGIRNEQFF
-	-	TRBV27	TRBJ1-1	TGTGCCAGCAGTTTATCGCGGGAATTCAACACTGAAGCTTTCTTT	CASSLSREFNTEAFF
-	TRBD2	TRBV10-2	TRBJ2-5	TGCGCCAGTGGGGGGGTGGAGGGGAATTGGGAGACCCAGTACTTC	CASGGVEGNWETQYF
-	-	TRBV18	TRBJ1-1	TGTGCCAGCTCACCACGCCTTTTTGTCAGGGTCGACACTGAAGCTTTCTTT	CASSPRLFVRVDTEAFF
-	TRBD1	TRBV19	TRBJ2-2	TGTGCCAGTAGGCCTGACAGGGGCACGAACACCGGGGAGCTGTTTTTT	CASRPDRGTNTGELFF
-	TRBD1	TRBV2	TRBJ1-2	TGTGCCACCACCTCAAGGGACAGGGGGACCTATGGCTACACCTTC	CATTSRDRGTYGYTF
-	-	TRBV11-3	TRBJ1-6	TGTGCCAGCACTTCTACCGGGGCCTATAATTCACCCCTCCACTTT	CASTSTGAYNSPLHF
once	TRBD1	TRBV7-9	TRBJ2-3	TGTGCCGGGGCGGGACAGGGGTGCCCAGATACGCAGTATTTT	CAGAGQGCPDTQYF
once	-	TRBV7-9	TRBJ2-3	TGTGCCAGCAGCTTAGCTGAACAGTCAAGCACAGATACGCAGTATTTT	CASSLAEQSSTDTQYF
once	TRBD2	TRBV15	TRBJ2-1	TGTGCCACCAGCAGAGAACCGGGACTAGCGGGAGATAATGAGCAGTTCTTC	CATSREPGLAGDNEQFF
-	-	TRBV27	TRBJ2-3	TGTGCCAGCAGTCCCTGGGGACACTGGGGAGATACGCAGTATTTT	CASSPWGHWGDTQYF
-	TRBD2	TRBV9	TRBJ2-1	TGTGCCAGCAGCGTAGGGGCTTTACTAGCGGGGACCTACAATGAGCAGTTCTTC	CASSVGALLAGTYNEQFF
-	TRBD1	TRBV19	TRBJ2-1	TGTGCCAGTCGACAGGGGGTGTACAATGAGCAGTTCTTC	CASRQGVYNEQFF
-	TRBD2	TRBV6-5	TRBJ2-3	TGTGCCAGCAGTTCCTCCCCGGGACTAGGGTATACGCAGTATTTT	CASSSSPGLGYTQYF
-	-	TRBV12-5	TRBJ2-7	TGTGCTAGTGGTTTTAGGGGCCCCTACGAGCAGTACTTC	CASGFRGPYEQYF
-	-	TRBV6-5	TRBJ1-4	TGTGCCAGCAGTTCCACCCGACAGACTAATGAAAAACTGTTTTTT	CASSSTRQTNEKLFF
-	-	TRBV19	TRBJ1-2	TGTGCCAGTAGTACCCCGACAGGAGGCTATGGCTACACCTTC	CASSTPTGGYGYTF
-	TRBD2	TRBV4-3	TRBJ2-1	TGCGCCAGCAGCCAAGATCTGGCGGGAGTGGGCAATGAGCAGTTCTTC	CASSQDLAGVGNEQFF
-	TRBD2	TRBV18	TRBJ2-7	TGTGCCAGCTCACCACCGCATCGGACTAGCGCCTACGAGCAGTACTTC	CASSPPHRTSAYEQYF
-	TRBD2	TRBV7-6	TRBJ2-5	TGTGCCAGCAGACCAACGACTAGCGGATTACAAGAGACCCAGTACTTC	CASRPTTSGLQETQYF
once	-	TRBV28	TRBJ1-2	TGTGCCAGCAGTTTCCGGGGGTTCTATGGCTACACCTTC	CASSFRGFYGYTF
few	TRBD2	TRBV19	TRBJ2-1	TGTGCCAGTAGGACTAGCGGACGTTGTTACAATGAGCAGTTCTTC	CASRTSGRCYNEQFF
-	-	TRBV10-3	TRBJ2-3	TGTGCCATCAGGGACGCCGGGACAAAACGCACAGATACGCAGTATTTT	CAIRDAGTKRTDTQYF
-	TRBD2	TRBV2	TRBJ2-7	TGTGCCAGCACAAACGCCGGACTAGCGGGAGGTCTATCGTCCTACGAGCAGTACTTC	CASTNAGLAGGLSSYEQYF
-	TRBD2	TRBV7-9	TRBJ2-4	TGTGCCAGCAGCTCCCCGGGGGGATTAGCCAAAAACATTCAGTACTTC	CASSSPGGLAKNIQYF
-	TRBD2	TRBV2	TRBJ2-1	TGTGCCAGCAGTGCGGGACTAGCGGGATTAGGTGAGCAGTTCTTC	CASSAGLAGLGEQFF
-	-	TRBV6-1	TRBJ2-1	TGTGCCAGCAGGGCAGGGCCCTACAATGAGCAGTTCTTC	CASRAGPYNEQFF
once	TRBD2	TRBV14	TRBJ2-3	TGTGCCAGCAGCCAATTTGGAGCGGGAGAGCCTACTAGCACAGATACGCAGTATTTT	CASSQFGAGEPTSTDTQYF
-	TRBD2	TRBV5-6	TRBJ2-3	TGTGCCAGCACCTTGGCAGGACTAGCGGGGTGGACAGATACGCAGTATTTT	CASTLAGLAGWTDTQYF
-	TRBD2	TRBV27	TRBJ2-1	TGTGCCGCAATTCCAAAAAAACGGGGACTAGCGGGAGTCCCCTCACCGAACAATGAGCAGTTCTTC	CAAIPKKRGLAGVPSPNNEQFF
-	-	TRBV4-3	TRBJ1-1	TGCGCCAGCAGCCAAGATAGCCGGAACACTGAAGCTTTCTTT	CASSQDSRNTEAFF
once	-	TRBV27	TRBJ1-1	TGTGCCAGCAGTTTGACAGTGAGGTACACTGAAGCTTTCTTT	CASSLTVRYTEAFF
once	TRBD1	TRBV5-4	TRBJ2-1	TGTGCCAGCAGTCTCGGACAGGGCCGAGATTACAATGAGCAGTTCTTC	CASSLGQGRDYNEQFF
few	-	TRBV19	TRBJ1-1	TGTGCCAGTAGGCTACAGGGCGAGTTTACTGAAGCTTTCTTT	CASRLQGEFTEAFF
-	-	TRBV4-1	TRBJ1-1	TGCGCCAGCAGCCCAAAGAGGGAGTGGTCGAAAGCTTTCTTT	CASSPKREWSKAFF
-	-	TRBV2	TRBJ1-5	TGTGCCAGTAGTGTTACAGGATTTAGCAATCAGCCCCAGCATTTT	CASSVTGFSNQPQHF
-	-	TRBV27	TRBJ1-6	TGTGCCAGCAGCAGCTCCTATAATTCACCCCTCCACTTT	CASSSSYNSPLHF
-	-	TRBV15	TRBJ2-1	TGTGCCACCAGCAGAAGGTTCGGAAATGTAGGGGGCTCCTACAATGAGCAGTTCTTC	CATSRRFGNVGGSYNEQFF
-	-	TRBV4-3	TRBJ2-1	TGCGCCAGCAGCCAAGAGGCGGGCAATGAGCAGTTCTTC	CASSQEAGNEQFF
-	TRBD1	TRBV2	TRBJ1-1	TGTGCCAGCAGCAGGGGGCGTGTGAACACTGAAGCTTTCTTT	CASSRGRVNTEAFF
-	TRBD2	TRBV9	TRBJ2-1	TGTGCCAGCAGCGATCGACTAGCGGGGTACAATGAGCAGTTCTTC	CASSDRLAGYNEQFF
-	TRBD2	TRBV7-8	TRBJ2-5	TGTGCCAGCAGCTTAGGGAAGGCCGGGAGGGTTGGAGAGACCCAGTACTTC	CASSLGKAGRVGETQYF
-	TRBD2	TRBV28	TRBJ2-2	TGTGCCAGCAGTCCGGGACTAGCGGGAGGGCCCGGGGAGCTGTTTTTT	CASSPGLAGGPGELFF
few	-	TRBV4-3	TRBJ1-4	TGCGCCAGCAGCCAAGTTTTATCCATAGGGAGGAATGAAAAACTGTTTTTT	CASSQVLSIGRNEKLFF
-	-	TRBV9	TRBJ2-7	TGTGCCAGCAGCCCCCATAGCGGTAGCTCCTACGAGCAGTACTTC	CASSPHSGSSYEQYF
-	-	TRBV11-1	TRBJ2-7	TGTGCCAGCAGCTTATTAATCAGCTCCTACGAGCAGTACTTC	CASSLLISSYEQYF
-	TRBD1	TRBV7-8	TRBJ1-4	TGTGCCAGCAGCTTAGACAGGGGGGAGGAAAAACTGTTTTTT	CASSLDRGEEKLFF
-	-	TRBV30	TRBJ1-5	TGTGCCTGGAGTGTAGGGAGTGGGAGCAATCAGCCCCAGCATTTT	CAWSVGSGSNQPQHF